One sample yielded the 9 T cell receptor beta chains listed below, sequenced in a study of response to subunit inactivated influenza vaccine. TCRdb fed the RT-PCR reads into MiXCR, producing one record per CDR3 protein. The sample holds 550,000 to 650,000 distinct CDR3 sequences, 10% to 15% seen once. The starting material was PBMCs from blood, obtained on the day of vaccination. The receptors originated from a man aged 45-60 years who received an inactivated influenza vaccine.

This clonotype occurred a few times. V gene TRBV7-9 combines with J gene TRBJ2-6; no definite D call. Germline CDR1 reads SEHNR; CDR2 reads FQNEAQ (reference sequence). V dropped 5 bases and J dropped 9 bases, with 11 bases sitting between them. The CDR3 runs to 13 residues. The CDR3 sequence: CASSSDNLNVLTF. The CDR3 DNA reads TGTGCCAGCAGCAGTGACAACCTCAACGTCCTGACTTTC.

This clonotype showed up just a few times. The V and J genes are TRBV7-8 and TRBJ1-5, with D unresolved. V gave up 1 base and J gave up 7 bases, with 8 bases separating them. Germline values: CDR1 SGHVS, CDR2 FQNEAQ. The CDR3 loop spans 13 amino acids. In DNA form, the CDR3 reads TGTGCCAGCAGCTTAGATTATCGGCAGCCCCAGCATTTT. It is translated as CASSLDYRQPQHF.

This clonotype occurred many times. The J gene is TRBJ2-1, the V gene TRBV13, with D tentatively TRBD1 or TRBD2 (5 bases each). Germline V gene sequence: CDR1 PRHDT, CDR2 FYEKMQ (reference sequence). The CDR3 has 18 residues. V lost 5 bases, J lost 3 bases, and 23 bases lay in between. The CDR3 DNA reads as TGTGCCAGCAGCAGTCTAAGCGCCGGGACCGACTTCTACAATGAGCAGTTCTTC. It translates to CASSSLSAGTDFYNEQFF.

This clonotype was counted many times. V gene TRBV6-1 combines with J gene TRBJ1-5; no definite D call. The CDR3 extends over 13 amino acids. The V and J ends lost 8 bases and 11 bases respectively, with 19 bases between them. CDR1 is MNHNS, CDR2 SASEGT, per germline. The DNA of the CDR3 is TGTGCCAGCCGCCGCAGGAGCGATTTGTCCCAGCATTTT. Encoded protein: CASRRRSDLSQHF.

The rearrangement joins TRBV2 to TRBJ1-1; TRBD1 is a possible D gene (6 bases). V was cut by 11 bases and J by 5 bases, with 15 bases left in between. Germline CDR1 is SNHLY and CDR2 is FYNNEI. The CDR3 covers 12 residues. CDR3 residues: CAVMGGQTEAFF. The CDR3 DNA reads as TGTGCCGTAATGGGGGGGCAGACTGAAGCTTTCTTT.

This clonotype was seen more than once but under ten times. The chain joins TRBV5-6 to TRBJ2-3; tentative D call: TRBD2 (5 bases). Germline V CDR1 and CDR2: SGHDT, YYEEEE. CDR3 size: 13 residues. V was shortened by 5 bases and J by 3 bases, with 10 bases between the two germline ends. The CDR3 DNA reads TGTGCCAGCAGGCTCCCGGGAACAGATACGCAGTATTTT. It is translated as CASRLPGTDTQYF.

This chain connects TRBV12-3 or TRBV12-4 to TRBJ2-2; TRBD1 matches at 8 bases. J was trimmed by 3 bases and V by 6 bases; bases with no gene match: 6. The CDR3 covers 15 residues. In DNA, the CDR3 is TGTGCCAGCAGACGGGACAGGCGGTACACCGGGGAGCTGTTTTTT. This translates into CASRRDRRYTGELFF.

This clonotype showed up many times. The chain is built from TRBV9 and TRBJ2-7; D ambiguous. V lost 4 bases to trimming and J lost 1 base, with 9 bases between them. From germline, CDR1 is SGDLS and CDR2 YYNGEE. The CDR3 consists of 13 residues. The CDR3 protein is CASSPSLSYEQYF. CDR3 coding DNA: TGTGCCAGCAGCCCTTCTCTATCCTACGAGCAGTACTTC. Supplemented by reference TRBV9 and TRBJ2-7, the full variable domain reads DSGVTQTPKHLITATGQRVTLRCSPRSGDLSVYWYQQSLDQGLQFLIQYYNGEERAKGNILERFSAQQFPDLHSELNLSSLELGDSALYFCASSPSLSYEQYFGPGTRLTVT.

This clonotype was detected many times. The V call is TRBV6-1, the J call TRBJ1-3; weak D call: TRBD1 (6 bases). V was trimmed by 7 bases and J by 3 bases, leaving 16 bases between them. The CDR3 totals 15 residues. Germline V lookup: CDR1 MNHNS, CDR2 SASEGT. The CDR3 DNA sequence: TGTGCCAGCACCGAGGGGGTGGTGGTTGGAAACACCATATATTTT. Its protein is CASTEGVVVGNTIYF.